This T cell receptor beta chain was profiled in a study of monozygotic twins with cystic fibrosis. Study-wide findings and caveats: No link emerged between shared CDR3 counts and age, concordance or severity. Clonality was generally low (median around 0.0098), higher in the most severe patients.

Libraries were prepared by immunoSEQ multiplex PCR; TCRdb keeps only in-frame clonotypes and omits some of them. Here the sample spans 30,000 to 45,000 clones, approximately 84% being singletons. To note about this clone: Its antigen remains unknown.

Trimming removed 3 bases from V and 4 bases from J, with 6 bases in between. Germline V gene data show CDR1 as SGHTA and CDR2 as FQGTGA. The length of the CDR3 is 13 residues. This sequence was found in a girl between 2 and 10 years old with cystic fibrosis. The sequenced sample consisted of blood. This chain uses TRBV7-3 with TRBJ1-4; a possible D gene is TRBD1 (5 bases). CDR3 residues: CASSLGVNEKLFF. The CDR3 nucleotides are TGTGCCAGCAGCTTGGGGGTTAATGAAAAACTGTTTTTT.